This T cell receptor (beta chain) is drawn from a study of OX40 agonist ivuxolimab in advanced cancers. For the study at large: Ivuxolimab is an agonistic anti-OX40 (CD134) antibody, and patients were treated with it. Prior checkpoint blockade (anti-PD-1, anti-PD-L1 or anti-CTLA-4) was permitted; less than 45% had it. Broader study findings: Both CD4+ and CD8+ T cell populations in blood had undergone clonal expansion by week 6 at 0.1 to 3.0 mg/kg. The authors also found low normalized T-cell clonal expansion in some nonresponders.

A word on this clone: Antigen specificity is unknown.

The V end lost 2 bases, the J end lost 5 bases, and 6 bases lay between the germline ends. Germline V gene sequence: CDR1 KGHSH, CDR2 LQKENI. The CDR3 covers 13 residues. Using immunoSEQ multiplex PCR, the repertoire was profiled, and TCRdb retains in-frame clones only, with some absent. The sample consists of roughly 49,000 clones, less than 90% of them appearing once. This specimen consisted of CD4+ or CD8+ T cells sorted from blood, obtained in a trial of the OX40 agonist ivuxolimab. This TCR was sampled from an adult with an advanced solid tumor such as melanoma, head and neck, liver or kidney cancer. This chain uses TRBV18 with TRBJ1-4; D unclear. CDR3: CASSPGLNEKLFF. The DNA of the CDR3 is TGTGCCAGCTCACCAGGGCTAAATGAAAAACTGTTTTTT.